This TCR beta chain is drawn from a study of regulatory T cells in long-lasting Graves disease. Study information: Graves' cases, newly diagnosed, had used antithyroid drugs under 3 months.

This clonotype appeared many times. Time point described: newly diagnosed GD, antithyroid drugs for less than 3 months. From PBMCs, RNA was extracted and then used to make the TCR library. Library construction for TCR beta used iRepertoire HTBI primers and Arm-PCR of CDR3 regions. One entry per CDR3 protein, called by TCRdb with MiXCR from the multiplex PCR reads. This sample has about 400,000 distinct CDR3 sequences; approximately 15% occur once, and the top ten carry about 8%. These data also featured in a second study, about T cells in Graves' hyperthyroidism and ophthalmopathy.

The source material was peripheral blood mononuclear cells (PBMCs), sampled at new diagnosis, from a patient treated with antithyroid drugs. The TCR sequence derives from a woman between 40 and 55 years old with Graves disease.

CDR3 sequence: CASTPLGRNVYEQYF. CDR3 bases: TGTGCCAGTACCCCCCTTGGTCGAAATGTCTACGAGCAGTACTTC. The rearrangement joins TRBV28 to TRBJ2-7; D unclear. The CDR3 has 15 residues. The germline V gene has CDR1 MDHEN and CDR2 SYDVKM. Trimming removed 9 bases from V and 3 bases from J, with 21 bases in between.